What follows are 10 T cell receptor beta chains derived from one specimen sequenced in a study of shared clonotypes between healthy human individuals. Clones were read by immunoSEQ multiplex PCR, and TCRdb kept only the in-frame ones, dropping some. This table has 530,000 or so clones, 60% to 80% appearing once. The sequencing sample was made of PBMCs. These receptors were collected from a woman aged 35 to 49 in good health. Some clones in this sample may be carry-over from other donors' samples.

This clone was seen a few times. The chain recombines TRBV30 with TRBJ1-5; 7 bases match TRBD1. Trimming removed 1 base from V and 3 bases from J; junction bases left unmatched: 3. There are 14 residues in the CDR3. CDR1 is GTSNPN, CDR2 SVGIG, per germline (reference sequence). CDR3 sequence reads: CAWSATGNNQPQHF. In DNA, the CDR3 is TGTGCCTGGAGTGCGACAGGGAACAATCAGCCCCAGCATTTT.

In regard to this clone: The junction and the germline gene differ at one end; a read error may be behind it. This chain connects TRBV7-7 to TRBJ2-5, with 11 nucleotides matching TRBD2. The CDR3 has 15 residues. CDR1 is SSHAT, CDR2 FNYEAQ, per germline (reference sequence). The CDR3 DNA reads TGTGCTAGCAGCCGCGGGACTAGCGGCCAAGAGACCCAGTACTTC. Its protein product is CASSRGTSGQETQYF.

The CDR3 DNA follows: TGCGCCAGCAGCTTGGCTATGTCCGATACGCAGTATTTT. Its translation is CASSLAMSDTQYF. V and J are TRBV5-1 and TRBJ2-3; D remains unclear. The germline V gene has CDR1 SGHRS and CDR2 YFSETQ. The CDR3 loop spans 13 amino acids. V lost 0 bases and J 6 bases, leaving 8 bases between the germline ends.

This chain joins TRBV7-9 and TRBJ2-7; 12 bases are shared with TRBD1. This CDR3 region has 16 residues. Germline CDR1 SEHNR, CDR2 FQNEAQ (reference sequence). V shed 1 base and J 5 bases; nucleotides not matched to a gene: 6. This CDR3 is CASSLGLGTGGDEQYF. CDR3 sequence (DNA): TGTGCCAGCAGCTTAGGGTTGGGGACAGGGGGCGACGAGCAGTACTTC.

The chain combines TRBV5-8 with TRBJ2-3; 8 positions agree with TRBD2. The germline V gene has CDR1 SGHTS and CDR2 YDEGEE. This CDR3 is 16 amino acids long. With V trimmed by 2 bases and J by 1 base, 6 bases remained unmatched. The CDR3 region is CASSFVAGRGTDTQYF. In DNA form, the CDR3 reads TGTGCCAGCAGCTTTGTAGCGGGGCGGGGCACAGATACGCAGTATTTT.

To note about this clone: A junction boundary mismatches the germline segment, possibly from a read error. The chain combines TRBV7-7 with TRBJ2-1; TRBD2 matches 9 bases. In germline, CDR1 is SSHAT, CDR2 FNYEAQ (reference sequence). The CDR3 length is 16 residues. In DNA form, the CDR3 reads TGTGCTAGCAGCTTACGGGCTAGCGGGAAAACTAGTGAGCAGTTCTTC. Protein: CASSLRASGKTSEQFF.

The chain recombines TRBV7-6 with TRBJ2-2; 11 bases match TRBD2. Germline trimming cut 1 base from V and 1 base from J; bases unmatched to any gene: 8. The CDR3 has 19 residues. Per germline, CDR1 SGHVS and CDR2 FNYEAQ. CDR3 region: CASSLVLAGVSGNTGELFF. CDR3 bases: TGTGCCAGCAGCTTAGTACTAGCGGGAGTCTCGGGGAACACCGGGGAGCTGTTTTTT.

This clone has only a few counts. J is TRBJ1-2 and V is TRBV28; no firm D call. Germline V gene sequence: CDR1 MDHEN, CDR2 SYDVKM. Deletions cut 2 bases from V and 8 bases from J, with 15 bases between. The CDR3 has 14 residues. DNA of the CDR3: TGTGCCAGCAGTTTAGGTGGCAGCACCCGAGGCTACACCTTC. This translates into CASSLGGSTRGYTF.

This rearrangement joins TRBV7-8 to TRBJ2-3; TRBD1 agrees at 9 bases. Germline CDR1 SGHVS, CDR2 FQNEAQ. The CDR3 runs to 14 residues. V trimming: 6 bases; J trimming: 1 base; junction bases outside the gene matches: 2. This CDR3 reads CASSRDRGTDTQYF. Written as DNA, the CDR3 is TGTGCCAGCAGTCGGGACAGGGGCACAGATACGCAGTATTTT. Complete variable domain (other parts from reference TRBV7-8 and TRBJ2-3): GAGVSQSPRYKVAKRGQDVALRCDPISGHVSLFWYQQALGQGPEFLTYFQNEAQLDKSGLPSDRFFAERPEGSVSTLKIQRTQQEDSAVYLCASSRDRGTDTQYFGPGTRLTVL.

This clone appeared a few times. This rearrangement joins TRBV10-1 to TRBJ2-1; maybe TRBD2 (6 bases). Trimming left V 2 bases short and J 15 bases short, with 17 bases between. The CDR3 loop spans 13 amino acids. Germline lookup yields CDR1 WNHNN and CDR2 SYGVQD (reference sequence). CDR3 in amino acids: CASSERTAGTRFF. DNA for the CDR3: TGCGCCAGCAGTGAGAGGACGGCGGGAACTCGGTTCTTC.